A selection of T cell receptor beta chains follows, all from one sample in a study of cytomegalovirus exposure and HLA in healthy donors. Sequencing was performed with immunoSEQ multiplex PCR; in TCRdb, only in-frame clones are kept and a portion is missing. The listing records 110,000 to 150,000 clones. The sequenced sample consisted of PBMCs. These receptors were taken from a woman between 18 and 30 years old in good health and CMV-seronegative. CDR3s include the opening cysteine and the closing phenylalanine or tryptophan. D genes are given only for firm matches.

>NA|TRBV11-2|TRBJ2-5
TGTGCCAGCAGCCACAGAGAGACCCAGTACTTC
CASSHRETQYF
>TRBD2|TRBV19|TRBJ2-1
TGTGCCAGTAATCCAAGCGGGGTCTCCTACAATGAGCAGTTCTTC
CASNPSGVSYNEQFF
>NA|TRBV7-6|TRBJ2-3
TGTGCCAGCAGCTTATCCCCCCTCGATACGCAGTATTTT
CASSLSPLDTQYF
>NA|TRBV29-1|TRBJ1-2
TGCAGCGTTGAAGATGGGAGGGTTGATGGCTACACCTTC
CSVEDGRVDGYTF
>NA|TRBV18|TRBJ1-3
TGTGCCAGCTCCATCAACCCCATTCGGGTTGGAAACACCATATATTTT
CASSINPIRVGNTIYF
>TRBD1|TRBV2|TRBJ1-2
TGTGCCAGCAGTGAGAGGACAGGGTCCTATGGCTACACCTTC
CASSERTGSYGYTF
>NA|TRBV4-3|TRBJ1-2
TGCGCCAGCAGCCAAGAATCGGCGGCAAACTATGGCTACACCTTC
CASSQESAANYGYTF
>TRBD2|TRBV29-1|TRBJ2-1
TGCAGCGCCGTAGCGGGAGGGGCCGGTGAGCAGTTCTTC
CSAVAGGAGEQFF
>NA|TRBV27|TRBJ2-3
TGTGCCAGCAGTTTAGGTGGGAGAAATACGCAGTATTTT
CASSLGGRNTQYF
>NA|TRBV9|TRBJ1-1
TGTGCCAGCAGCGTAGGGCACAGAAACACTGAAGCTTTCTTT
CASSVGHRNTEAFF
>TRBD1|TRBV5-1|TRBJ1-2
TGCGCCAGCAGTCGACAGGGTGGTGGCTACACCTTC
CASSRQGGGYTF
>NA|TRBV14|TRBJ1-1
TGTGCCAGCAGCCAAGATTGGTCCTCCGGGGGAGCTTTCTTT
CASSQDWSSGGAFF
>NA|TRBV10-3|TRBJ1-1
TGTGCCATCAGTGAGTACAGGACAGACGAAGCTTTCTTT
CAISEYRTDEAFF
>NA|TRBV19|TRBJ2-7
TGTGCCAGTAGTTGGGGGGTTACCTACGAGCAGTACTTC
CASSWGVTYEQYF
>NA|TRBV6-5|TRBJ2-7
TGTGCCAGCAGTACGGGAAACGAGGCCGAGCAGTACTTC
CASSTGNEAEQYF
>TRBD1|TRBV7-8|TRBJ1-2
TGTGCCAGCAGCTCGTGGACAGGGGGAGACTATGGCTACACCTTC
CASSSWTGGDYGYTF
>TRBD2|TRBV11-2|TRBJ2-1
TGTGCCAGCAGCTTAGCCCACAGGAAGCGGGAGAGATTCAATGAGCAGTTCTTC
CASSLAHRKRERFNEQFF
>NA|TRBV6-1|TRBJ1-2
TGTGCCAGCTTCGCCCCACCCGAGGGAAGTTATGGCTACACCTTC
CASFAPPEGSYGYTF
>TRBD1|TRBV2|TRBJ1-4
TGTGCCAGCAGTGATTATTTGGGGACAGTTAATGAAAAACTGTTTTTT
CASSDYLGTVNEKLFF
>TRBD2|TRBV2|TRBJ2-7
TGTGCCAGCAGCGACTGGGGAGGGCGCGAGCAGTACTTC
CASSDWGGREQYF
>TRBD2|TRBV7-6|TRBJ2-1
TGTGCCAGCAGCTTAAGAGCGGGAGGGCCGGAGAATGAGCAGTTCTTC
CASSLRAGGPENEQFF
>TRBD2|TRBV10-3|TRBJ2-3
TGTGCCATCAATCGCGGGAGGGCCGAAGATACGCAGTATTTT
CAINRGRAEDTQYF
>NA|TRBV28|TRBJ1-2
TGTGCCAGCAGTTTAGAGGGGGGGCCTGGCTATGGCTACACCTTC
CASSLEGGPGYGYTF
>TRBD2|TRBV7-9|TRBJ2-5
TGTGCCAGCAGCCGTAGCGGGAGGGAGGAGACCCAGTACTTC
CASSRSGREETQYF
>NA|TRBV5-1|TRBJ1-5
TGCGCCAGCAGCTTGGCCGGGAATAGCAATCAGCCCCAGCATTTT
CASSLAGNSNQPQHF
>NA|TRBV29-1|TRBJ2-3
TGCAGCGTTTCGGAGGGAAGCACAGATACGCAGTATTTT
CSVSEGSTDTQYF
>NA|TRBV19|TRBJ2-2
TGTGCCAGTAGTATAGCCGTGAACACCGGGGAGCTGTTTTTT
CASSIAVNTGELFF
>NA|TRBV15|TRBJ1-1
TGTGCCACCAGCACCCGATTCTTGGGAGGTCTAGCTTTCTTT
CATSTRFLGGLAFF
>TRBD2|TRBV5-1|TRBJ2-1
TGCGCCAGCAGCCGAGCGGGGGCAACCTACAATGAGCAGTTCTTC
CASSRAGATYNEQFF
>NA|TRBV15|TRBJ2-1
TGTGCCACCAGCAGAGCTAGTAGCTACAATGAGCAGTTCTTC
CATSRASSYNEQFF
>TRBD1|TRBV19|TRBJ1-4
TGTGCCAGTAGTATTATCACAGGGGGCGGAAAACTGTTTTTT
CASSIITGGGKLFF
>NA|TRBV4-2|TRBJ2-3
TGTGCCAGCAGCCAAGTCCCTAGCGCCTGGAGCACAGATACGCAGTATTTT
CASSQVPSAWSTDTQYF
>NA|TRBV5-1|TRBJ2-5
TGCGCCAGCAGCTTGTTGCCTAGTCGGAGGGAGACCCAGTACTTC
CASSLLPSRRETQYF
>NA|TRBV30|TRBJ2-1
TGTGCCTGGAGTGTACCACAGGCTACCTACAATGAGCAGTTCTTC
CAWSVPQATYNEQFF
>NA|TRBV28|TRBJ1-2
TGTGCCAGCAGCTCTGACACTTACTATGGCTACACCTTC
CASSSDTYYGYTF
>TRBD2|TRBV7-3|TRBJ2-1
TGTGCCAGCAGCTCTTACCCTAGACTAGCTGATAACAATGAGCAGTTCTTC
CASSSYPRLADNNEQFF
>NA|TRBV27|TRBJ2-4
TGTGCCAGCAGTTTCCGGGCCAAAAACATTCAGTACTTC
CASSFRAKNIQYF
>TRBD2|TRBV11-3|TRBJ2-2
TGTGCCAGCAGCTTAGTTTATAGCGGGTCGAACACCGGGGAGCTGTTTTTT
CASSLVYSGSNTGELFF
>NA|TRBV25-1|TRBJ2-7
TGTGCCAGCAGTGAATCACTAGCCTCCTACGAGCAGTACTTC
CASSESLASYEQYF
>TRBD1|TRBV9|TRBJ1-3
TGTGCCAGCAGCGTAGTTGACAGGGGTAAAGCTGGAAACACCATATATTTT
CASSVVDRGKAGNTIYF
>NA|TRBV2|TRBJ2-2
TGTGCCAGCAGTGTGGAGGGGGGGGTTCTCACCGGGGAGCTGTTTTTT
CASSVEGGVLTGELFF
>TRBD1|TRBV4-3|TRBJ1-2
TGCGCCAGCAGCCAGCCGGGACAGCACTATGGCTACACCTTC
CASSQPGQHYGYTF
>TRBD2|TRBV9|TRBJ2-7
TGTGCCAGCAGCCCCGGGACTAGCGGGGGTTACGAGCAGTACTTC
CASSPGTSGGYEQYF
>TRBD2|TRBV19|TRBJ2-3
TGTGCCAGTAGTATGCTCCCCGGGAGGGCCACAGATACGCAGTATTTT
CASSMLPGRATDTQYF